A single sample gave rise to the 8 T cell receptor beta chains below, sequenced in a study of cytomegalovirus exposure and HLA in healthy donors. The protocol was immunoSEQ multiplex PCR, while the TCRdb copy is restricted to in-frame clones and leaves out a portion. The repertoire holds about 180,000 clones, with about 83% as singletons. The sequenced sample was PBMCs. The receptors come from a woman younger than 45 in good health and CMV-seronegative.

The chain has TRBV6-6 and TRBJ2-3; 10 nucleotides match TRBD2. The length of the CDR3 is 15 residues. V lost 6 bases to trimming and J lost 2 bases; unmatched junction nucleotides: 5. CDR1 is MNHNY, CDR2 SVGAGI, per germline (reference sequence). CDR3 in DNA: TGTGCCAGCAGGTGGCTAGCGGGGGCCACAGATACGCAGTATTTT. It translates to CASRWLAGATDTQYF.

The J gene is TRBJ2-2, the V gene TRBV27; the match to TRBD2 covers 8 bases. Germline trimming cut 4 bases from V and 0 bases from J; bases unmatched to any gene: 10. CDR3 length: 18 residues. Germline-derived CDR1 and CDR2 are MNHEY and SMNVEV (reference sequence). This CDR3 reads CASSSLRAGAANTGELFF. CDR3 nucleotides: TGTGCCAGCAGTTCCTTAAGAGCGGGGGCAGCGAACACCGGGGAGCTGTTTTTT.

CDR3 in DNA: TGTGCCAGCAGAACGGAGAGGGCCCCAGATACGCAGTATTTT. Its protein is CASRTERAPDTQYF. This chain links TRBV6-1 with TRBJ2-3; perhaps TRBD2 as D (5 bases). V was clipped by 6 bases and J by 4 bases, with 14 bases between them. Germline CDR1 is MNHNS and CDR2 is SASEGT. The CDR3 has 14 amino acids.

The gene calls are TRBV5-1 and TRBJ1-4; 9 bases match TRBD1. Germline lookup yields CDR1 SGHRS and CDR2 YFSETQ. The CDR3 is 17 amino acids. With 0 bases clipped from V and 6 bases from J, the junction kept 9 bases outside the gene matches. The CDR3: CASSLVGQGEEDEKLFF. DNA of the CDR3: TGCGCCAGCAGCTTGGTGGGACAGGGAGAGGAGGATGAAAAACTGTTTTTT.

This chain joins TRBV6-1 and TRBJ1-5; D uncertain. V gave up 5 bases and J gave up 2 bases, with 7 bases separating them. The CDR3 contains 13 residues. Germline CDR1 MNHNS, CDR2 SASEGT. The chain's CDR3 is CASSTVGNQPQHF. In nucleotides, the CDR3 is TGTGCCAGCAGTACTGTGGGCAATCAGCCCCAGCATTTT.

The V gene is TRBV6-6, the J gene TRBJ2-5; TRBD2 aligns across 14 bases. The CDR3 spans 16 residues. The germline V gene encodes CDR1 MNHNY and CDR2 SVGAGI (reference sequence). The junction had 7 bases not matched to a gene; V was cut back by 7 bases and J by 3 bases. CDR3 amino acids: CASTGLAGGSEETQYF. The CDR3 nucleotides are TGTGCCAGCACCGGACTAGCGGGGGGCTCTGAAGAGACCCAGTACTTC.

In DNA form, the CDR3 reads TGCGCCAGCAGTGAGTCGCTGGCGGCTAGCACAGATACGCAGTATTTT. It translates to CASSESLAASTDTQYF. The chain is built from TRBV10-1 and TRBJ2-3; D unclear. The CDR3 has 16 residues. CDR1 WNHNN and CDR2 SYGVQD come from the germline V gene (reference sequence). The ends were cut back, 0 bases at V and 0 bases at J, with 10 bases in the middle.

This chain links TRBV2 with TRBJ2-5; 9 bases map to TRBD2. The CDR3 has 17 residues. Germline V CDR1 and CDR2: SNHLY, FYNNEI. The V segment lost 3 bases and the J segment 0 bases; nucleotides outside the gene matches: 8. The CDR3 sequence is CASSESSGSLYQETQYF. Here the CDR3 DNA reads TGTGCCAGCAGTGAGAGTAGCGGGAGTTTGTACCAAGAGACCCAGTACTTC.